This T cell receptor (beta chain) is from a study of radiation and T cells in renal cell carcinoma. Study-wide background: Nephrectomy followed 15 Gy stereotactic body radiation by 4 weeks. Study-level results: In blood, top tumor clones expanded by 2 weeks, shrinking by 4.

As for time point: baseline pretreatment blood. Treatment of the sample: 15 Gy SBRT to primary tumor, nephrectomy 4 weeks later. The patient's renal cell carcinoma had clear cell pathology. The trim removed 0 bases at V and 0 bases at J, leaving 6 bases unmatched. Germline CDR1 and CDR2: MGHRA and YSYEKL. The CDR3 is made up of 18 amino acids. With regard to this clone: The antigen remains undetermined.

Data came from immunoSEQ multiplex PCR; TCRdb stores just in-frame clones and leaves some out. Counted here are 100,000 to 150,000 clones, 80% to 85% occurring once; the ten biggest clones make up about 3%. The V gene is TRBV4-1, the J gene TRBJ1-5, with 9 bases that match TRBD1. The source is a woman aged 60-75 years with renal cell carcinoma. Specimen: blood, collected from a patient whose treatment included radiotherapy and nephrectomy. The CDR3 sequence is CASSQEDRGPYSNQPQHF. CDR3 sequence (DNA): TGCGCCAGCAGCCAAGAGGACAGGGGCCCATATAGCAATCAGCCCCAGCATTTT.